These T cell receptor beta chains were read from a single sample in a study of blood T cell repertoires in COVID-19. Sequenced by immunoSEQ multiplex PCR; TCRdb stores in-frame clones only, minus some. The table records about 220,000 clones, 80% to 90% of them present only once. Sequenced: peripheral blood. These receptors all come from a man aged 25-45 years who had recovered from COVID-19. The CDR3 runs from the conserved cysteine through the conserved F or W. D genes are given only for firm matches.

d_call	j_call	v_call	cdr3_aa	cdr3_nt
TRBD1	TRBJ2-2	TRBV9	CASHGQGAFSTGELFF	TGTGCCAGCCATGGACAGGGGGCGTTTTCTACCGGGGAGCTGTTTTTT
.	TRBJ1-5	TRBV18	CASSPGPQGLSNQPQHF	TGTGCCAGCTCACCGGGACCACAGGGCCTTAGCAATCAGCCCCAGCATTTT
.	TRBJ2-2	TRBV19	CASRDNSPGELFF	TGTGCCAGTCGGGACAACTCACCCGGGGAGCTGTTTTTT
.	TRBJ1-2	TRBV3-1/TRBV3-2	CASSQALQGLTAYTF	TGTGCCAGCAGCCAAGCCTTACAGGGCCTGACCGCCTACACCTTC
.	TRBJ1-6	TRBV25-1	CASSDPGERYNSPLHF	TGTGCCAGCAGTGATCCGGGGGAGCGCTATAATTCACCCCTCCACTTT
TRBD1	TRBJ1-6	TRBV5-1	CASSLGGQGSGSPLHF	TGCGCCAGCAGCTTGGGAGGACAGGGGAGCGGTTCACCCCTCCACTTT
.	TRBJ1-1	TRBV21-1	CASSKLARGRGNTEAFF	TGTGCCAGCAGCAAATTGGCCCGCGGGAGGGGTAACACTGAAGCTTTCTTT
.	TRBJ1-1	TRBV21-1	CASSPRTATGEAFF	TGTGCCAGCAGCCCCCGGACAGCAACCGGGGAAGCTTTCTTT
TRBD2	TRBJ2-1	TRBV5-1	CASSSQSAGYNEQFF	TGCGCCAGCAGCTCTCAATCAGCGGGGTACAATGAGCAGTTCTTC
TRBD2	TRBJ2-1	TRBV5-1	CASRLDSGGAYNEQFF	TGCGCCAGCAGACTAGATAGCGGGGGGGCCTACAATGAGCAGTTCTTC
.	TRBJ1-4	TRBV7-8	CASSPAVEANEKLFF	TGTGCCAGCAGCCCCGCGGTTGAAGCTAATGAAAAACTGTTTTTT
TRBD1	TRBJ2-7	TRBV5-1	CASSVGQTSYEQYF	TGCGCCAGCAGCGTGGGACAGACATCCTACGAGCAGTACTTC
TRBD1	TRBJ2-7	TRBV9	CASSGTGVGYEQYF	TGTGCCAGCAGCGGTACAGGGGTAGGCTACGAGCAGTACTTC
.	TRBJ2-3	TRBV13	CASSWGADTQYF	TGTGCCAGCAGCTGGGGGGCAGATACGCAGTATTTT
TRBD1	TRBJ1-4	TRBV2	CASTRTGAVGKLFF	TGTGCCAGCACTCGGACAGGGGCCGTTGGAAAACTGTTTTTT
TRBD1	TRBJ1-2	TRBV10-3	CAISAGQGVGYGYTF	TGTGCCATCAGTGCGGGACAGGGAGTGGGCTATGGCTACACCTTC